One T cell receptor (beta chain) is described in this entry. Its matching antigen is unknown. The data were taken from a study of OX40 agonist ivuxolimab in advanced cancers. Study details: Patients assigned to dose escalation were diagnosed with hepatocellular carcinoma, melanoma, renal cell or head and neck cancer. From about 23 to 85 years was the age range, with a mean of 60 years, and about 78% were male. Broader study findings: The study observed clonal expansion of CD4+ and CD8+ blood T cells by week 6 at 0.1 to 3.0 mg/kg.

Cycle 7 day 1, cycle 4 day 1, and baseline were the timepoints at which blood was sampled. Trimming pared 1 base from V and 2 bases from J, leaving 7 bases between. The CDR3 covers 14 residues. Germline lookup yields CDR1 SGHVS and CDR2 FQNEAQ. Some clones are missing from TCRdb's copy, which holds only in-frame ones; the method was immunoSEQ multiplex PCR. The repertoire includes roughly 12,000 clones, around 87% of them detected once, and roughly 50% sits in the top ten. This sequence originates from an adult with an advanced solid tumor such as melanoma, head and neck, liver or kidney cancer. The V gene is TRBV7-8, the J gene TRBJ2-3; the D is unclear. Sample: CD4+ or CD8+ T cells sorted from blood, taken in a trial of the OX40 agonist ivuxolimab. The CDR3 reads CASSLGGFTDTQYF. Written as DNA, the CDR3 is TGTGCCAGCAGCTTAGGCGGTTTCACAGATACGCAGTATTTT. Variable domain in full (rest from reference TRBV7-8 and TRBJ2-3): GAGVSQSPRYKVAKRGQDVALRCDPISGHVSLFWYQQALGQGPEFLTYFQNEAQLDKSGLPSDRFFAERPEGSVSTLKIQRTQQEDSAVYLCASSLGGFTDTQYFGPGTRLTVL.